In this sample, the clone carrying this T cell receptor beta chain turned up a few times. This record belongs to a study of blood T cell repertoires in COVID-19. Overall study context: Spain, Italy and the United States supplied samples that represented acute and convalescent COVID-19. In each case, the material was cDNA or gDNA derived from T cells, B-cell-depleted T cells, or PBMCs.

CDR1 is MGHRA, CDR2 YSYEKL, per germline. Between the trimmed V and J ends, which lost 0 bases and 5 bases, there was a span of 8 bases. The CDR3 consists of 15 residues. The authors' processing: It was from reference gene primer amplification that nucleated cell counts were estimated. Assay: immunoSEQ multiplex PCR; the TCRdb copy retains only in-frame clones and omits some. The DNA gave D and trimming, while V, J and clone size come from that table. The table records 25,000 to 30,000 clones, approximately 79% of them present only once. The receptor's source is a man aged 80 or over with active or convalescent COVID-19. The chain has TRBV4-1 and TRBJ1-6; no reliable D call. The material sequenced was peripheral blood. This chain's CDR3 is CASSQESFHNSPLHF. Written as DNA, the CDR3 is TGCGCCAGCAGCCAAGAATCTTTCCATAATTCACCCCTCCACTTT.